The clone carrying this TCR beta chain was observed a handful of times. These data are taken from a study of patients and donors after allogeneic stem cell transplantation. TCRdb re-called the RT-PCR reads through MiXCR, storing one row per CDR3 protein. This table has 150,000 to 200,000 distinct CDR3 sequences, around 30% appearing once. The CDR3 spans 14 residues. V lost 7 bases to trimming and J lost 5 bases; unmatched junction nucleotides: 10. J is TRBJ1-2 and V is TRBV12-3 or TRBV12-4, with 7 bases identical to TRBD1. The TCR was taken from a human donor who was either an allogeneic HSCT recipient or a stem cell or donor lymphocyte infusion donor (not recorded which). It is not recorded whose cells these are; they may come from a transplant donor. Sequenced material: blood, either unsorted or a sorted T cell fraction (not recorded which). The CDR3 DNA is TGTGCCAGCAATGAACAGGGGAATCGTTATGGCTACACCTTC. It is translated as CASNEQGNRYGYTF.